These 12 T cell receptor beta chains came from one sample sequenced in a study of OX40 agonist ivuxolimab in advanced cancers. The protocol was immunoSEQ multiplex PCR, while the TCRdb copy is restricted to in-frame clones and leaves out a portion. The data contain 50,000 to 65,000 clones, 81% of them seen just once; the ten biggest clones take up about 1%. Here the sequenced sample was CD4+ or CD8+ T cells sorted from blood, taken in a trial of the OX40 agonist ivuxolimab. Receptors originate from an adult with an advanced solid tumor such as melanoma, head and neck, liver or kidney cancer.

The chain combines TRBV30 with TRBJ1-5; no definite D call. Germline values: CDR1 GTSNPN, CDR2 SVGIG (reference sequence). This CDR3 contains 15 residues. V lost 1 base to trimming and J lost 3 bases, with 13 bases between them. CDR3 residues: CAWSGRSSLNQPQHF. In nucleotides, the CDR3 is TGTGCCTGGAGTGGGCGGTCGTCCCTCAATCAGCCCCAGCATTTT. The full variable domain, its missing parts supplied by reference TRBV30 and TRBJ1-5, is SQTIHQWPATLVQPVGSPLSLECTVEGTSNPNLYWYRQAAGRGLQLLFYSVGIGQISSEVPQNLSASRPQDRQFILSSKKLLLSDSGFYLCAWSGRSSLNQPQHFGDGTRLSIL.

The gene calls are TRBV5-1 and TRBJ1-1, with D unclear. Germline V gene data show CDR1 as SGHRS and CDR2 as YFSETQ. The CDR3 consists of 14 residues. Trimming stripped 0 bases from V and 1 base from J, with 7 bases between. The CDR3 protein is CASSLALQNTEAFF. As DNA, the CDR3 is TGCGCCAGCAGCTTGGCGTTACAGAACACTGAAGCTTTCTTT. Variable domain in full (rest from reference TRBV5-1 and TRBJ1-1): KAGVTQTPRYLIKTRGQQVTLSCSPISGHRSVSWYQQTPGQGLQFLFEYFSETQRNKGNFPGRFSGRQFSNSRSEMNVSTLELGDSALYLCASSLALQNTEAFFGQGTRLTVV.

This chain connects TRBV6-1 to TRBJ2-2, with D perhaps given as TRBD1 or TRBD2 (5 bases each). The germline V gene has CDR1 MNHNS and CDR2 SASEGT. The length of the CDR3 is 12 residues. With 8 bases removed from V and 5 bases from J, the gap between germline ends came to 9 bases. CDR3 in DNA: TGTGCCAGCGGGGGAAAAACCGGGGAGCTGTTTTTT. Protein: CASGGKTGELFF.

By share, this clone counts as medium-sized. DNA of the CDR3: TGTGCCAGCAGCAGGACACAGAACACTGAAGCTTTCTTT. Its protein product is CASSRTQNTEAFF. J is TRBJ1-1 and V is TRBV6-1; perhaps TRBD1 as D (5 bases). Between the trimmed V and J ends, which lost 6 bases and 1 base, there was a span of 9 bases. The CDR3 extends over 13 amino acids. Germline V gene lookup returns CDR1 MNHNS and CDR2 SASEGT.

This clone occurred a few times. J is TRBJ1-2 and V is TRBV5-8; D call uncertain. Per the germline V gene, CDR1 is SGHTS and CDR2 is YDEGEE. The CDR3 is 12 residues long. V lost 4 bases and J 8 bases, leaving 12 bases between the germline ends. The CDR3: CASSQDSVGYTF. CDR3 DNA: TGTGCCAGCAGCCAAGACTCGGTCGGCTACACCTTC.

The chain has TRBV19 and TRBJ1-2, with 7 bases matching TRBD1. Losses at the gene ends were 5 bases for V and 3 bases for J; bases not matched to a gene: 9. The length of the CDR3 is 15 residues. The germline V gene has CDR1 LNHDA and CDR2 SQIVND (reference sequence). CDR3 DNA sequence: TGTGCCAGTAGTCCCGAGACAGGGCCCGACTATGGCTACACCTTC. It encodes CASSPETGPDYGYTF. The full variable domain, with the rest looked up from reference TRBV19 and TRBJ1-2, is DGGITQSPKYLFRKEGQNVTLSCEQNLNHDAMYWYRQDPGQGLRLIYYSQIVNDFQKGDIAEGYSVSREKKESFPLTVTSAQKNPTAFYLCASSPETGPDYGYTFGSGTRLTVV.

The chain uses TRBV4-1 and TRBJ2-2, with TRBD2 as a possible D gene (7 bases). CDR3 length: 17 amino acids. Trimming cost V 3 bases and J 6 bases, with 20 bases left between them. Germline CDR1 and CDR2: MGHRA and YSYEKL. Here the CDR3 DNA reads TGCGCCAGCAGCCAGGGTTTGAGGGGGGGCCCGGCCGGGGAGCTGTTTTTT. It encodes CASSQGLRGGPAGELFF.

V is TRBV7-2 and J is TRBJ2-3, with D unresolved. The ends were cut back, 8 bases at V and 7 bases at J, with 13 bases in the middle. The V gene's germline CDR1 is SGHTA and CDR2 FQGNSA. This CDR3 has 12 amino acids. CDR3 sequence: CASQLSENTQYF. As DNA, the CDR3 is TGTGCCAGCCAGCTTTCGGAGAATACGCAGTATTTT.

The rearrangement links TRBV6-1 to TRBJ1-2; D is ambiguous. This CDR3 has 11 residues. V was cut by 5 bases and J by 8 bases, with 9 bases left in between. In germline, CDR1 is MNHNS, CDR2 SASEGT. The CDR3 spells CASSPPGGYTF. In DNA, the CDR3 is TGTGCCAGCAGTCCCCCGGGGGGCTACACCTTC.

This chain joins TRBV6-6 and TRBJ2-7; D may match TRBD1 or TRBD2 (6 bases each). V lost 6 bases, J lost 5 bases, and 20 bases lay in between. The CDR3 extends over 15 amino acids. Germline-derived CDR1 and CDR2 are MNHNY and SVGAGI (reference sequence). The CDR3 region is CASSPVGGTVNEQYF. The CDR3 DNA follows: TGTGCCAGCAGCCCAGTAGGGGGGACCGTGAACGAGCAGTACTTC.

The V gene is TRBV10-1, the J gene TRBJ1-1; D gene ambiguous. Trimming removed 3 bases from V and 2 bases from J, with 10 bases in between. Per the germline V gene, CDR1 is WNHNN and CDR2 is SYGVQD (reference sequence). CDR3 size: 14 residues. The CDR3: CASSDTISNTEAFF. The CDR3 DNA sequence: TGCGCCAGCAGTGATACGATCAGCAACACTGAAGCTTTCTTT.

Turning to this clone: Other DNA sequences from this sample encode an identical CDR3 as well. The V and J genes are TRBV7-8 and TRBJ2-7; D call uncertain. Germline V gene data show CDR1 as SGHVS and CDR2 as FQNEAQ. The CDR3 sequence is 11 residues long. Trimming cost V 5 bases and J 2 bases, with 4 bases left between them. CDR3 sequence (DNA): TGTGCCAGCAGCCTGACCTACGAGCAGTACTTC. The encoded protein is CASSLTYEQYF.